These 11 T cell receptor beta chains share one sample of origin, sequenced in a study of T cells in Graves' hyperthyroidism and ophthalmopathy. It was RNA transcripts that yielded the amplified TCR beta CDR3 regions. During a first-round RT-PCR of the TCR CDR3, the HTBI primer set was used. TCRdb reprocessed the multiplex PCR reads via MiXCR and lists one record per CDR3 protein. Among about 610,000 distinct CDR3 sequences listed, around 15% were seen once. Sequenced sample: blood. The source is a middle-aged woman with Graves' ophthalmopathy.

The table lists this clonotype with many counts. The V gene is TRBV5-1, the J gene TRBJ2-2; 7 nucleotides line up with TRBD1. The CDR3 is 15 residues long. The V gene end was trimmed by 1 base and the J gene end by 6 bases; junction bases not matched to a gene: 6. Germline V lookup: CDR1 SGHRS, CDR2 YFSETQ. Here the CDR3 reads CASSLLTDRAGELFF. The CDR3 nucleotides are TGCGCCAGCAGCTTGTTGACCGACAGGGCCGGGGAGCTGTTTTTT.

This clonotype was recorded at least ten times. The gene calls are TRBV7-2 and TRBJ1-6; TRBD1 aligns across 7 bases. CDR1 SGHTA and CDR2 FQGNSA come from the germline V gene. The CDR3 has 14 residues. V lost 1 base, J lost 14 bases, and 8 bases stayed unmatched. The CDR3 loop reads CASSLGQGPTTLHF. CDR3 nucleotide sequence: TGTGCCAGCAGCTTAGGACAGGGCCCGACGACCCTCCACTTT. The full variable domain, completed using reference TRBV7-2 and TRBJ1-6, is GAGVSQSPSNKVTEKGKDVELRCDPISGHTALYWYRQSLGQGLEFLIYFQGNSAPDKSGLPSDRFSAERTGGSVSTLTIQRTQQEDSAVYLCASSLGQGPTTLHFGNGTRLTVT.

This clonotype was detected only a few times. This clone may be a read error of a much larger clone one base away. The genes are TRBV6-2 or TRBV6-3 and TRBJ2-7; the match to TRBD2 covers 8 bases. Germline V gene lookup returns CDR1 MNHEY and CDR2 SVGEGT. The length of the CDR3 is 16 residues. CDR3 in amino acids: CACSVGLVSGFYEQYF. Here the CDR3 DNA reads TGTGCCTGCAGTGTGGGACTAGTATCTGGTTTCTACGAGCAGTACTTC.

This clonotype has a count of ten or more. The rearrangement joins TRBV11-2 to TRBJ1-2; unclear D gene. CDR1 and CDR2 (germline): SGHAT, FQNNGV. CDR3 length: 13 amino acids. Trimming took 0 bases from V and 3 from J, leaving 5 bases between them. The CDR3 is CASSLEAHYGYTF. The CDR3 coding sequence is TGTGCCAGCAGCTTAGAGGCACACTATGGCTACACCTTC.

CDR3 DNA: TGCAGCGTTGAGACAGGCCAACTCTCTGGGGCCAACGTCCTGACTTTC. Protein: CSVETGQLSGANVLTF. The rearrangement joins TRBV29-1 to TRBJ2-6; a possible D gene is TRBD1 (6 bases). V was trimmed by 3 bases and J by 0 bases, leaving 12 bases between them. CDR1 and CDR2 (germline): SQVTM, ANQGSEA. The CDR3 is made up of 16 amino acids.

The sample holds a few counts of this clonotype. The chain uses TRBV9 and TRBJ2-7; no clear D gene. This CDR3 has 15 amino acids. Per the germline V gene, CDR1 is SGDLS and CDR2 is YYNGEE. The V and J ends lost 1 base and 2 bases respectively, with 13 bases between them. CDR3 DNA sequence: TGTGCCAGCAGCGTATTAAGTACAGTCACCTACGAGCAGTACTTC. This translates into CASSVLSTVTYEQYF.

This clonotype showed up just a few times. The chain employs TRBV5-1 and TRBJ2-2; no reliable D call. V gave up 5 bases and J gave up 0 bases, with 11 bases separating them. CDR1 is SGHRS and CDR2 is YFSETQ in the germline V gene. This CDR3 has 15 amino acids. DNA of the CDR3: TGCGCCAGCAGGCAGGACGGATCGAACACCGGGGAGCTGTTTTTT. It codes for CASRQDGSNTGELFF.

The V and J genes are TRBV24-1 and TRBJ2-1; D not resolved. CDR3 length: 13 residues. Germline V gene lookup returns CDR1 KGHDR and CDR2 SFDVKD. With 1 base removed from V and 7 bases from J, the gap between germline ends came to 7 bases. CDR3 sequence (DNA): TGTGCCACCAGTGATTTAGCCGGGAATGAGCAGTTCTTC. Its protein product is CATSDLAGNEQFF.

This clonotype was found once. The chain employs TRBV30 and TRBJ1-6; no clear D. The ends were cut back, 5 bases at V and 2 bases at J, with 19 bases in the middle. The CDR3 extends over 17 amino acids. Germline V gene lookup returns CDR1 GTSNPN and CDR2 SVGIG (reference sequence). The CDR3 bases are TGTGCCTGGTCCTTTTCTTCCACTTCGACCTATAATTCACCCCTCCACTTT. It translates to CAWSFSSTSTYNSPLHF.

This clonotype showed up many times. V gene TRBV6-2 or TRBV6-3 combines with J gene TRBJ1-1; D not resolved. Trimming took off 2 bases at V and 4 bases at J, with 8 bases between the two ends. The CDR3 is made up of 13 amino acids. CDR1 is MNHEY and CDR2 is SVGEGT in the germline V gene. The CDR3 nucleotides are TGTGCCAGCAGTTACGGGAGGTCCACTGAAGCTTTCTTT. Translating gives CASSYGRSTEAFF.

In this sample, this clonotype turned up many times. V usage is TRBV20-1 and J usage is TRBJ2-7; weak D call: TRBD2 (6 bases). Germline loops: CDR1 DFQATT, CDR2 SNEGSKA (reference sequence). The CDR3 has 17 residues. The V end was cut by 3 bases, the J end by 3 bases, with 24 bases between. The CDR3 reads CSARGGRRTGVGYEQYF. DNA of the CDR3: TGCAGTGCTAGGGGGGGAAGGAGAACCGGGGTTGGCTACGAGCAGTACTTC.